The 24 T cell receptor beta chains in this list originate from one sample, sequenced in a study of T-cell memory formation after mild COVID-19 (dated by TCRdb to about 2021). Library generation was performed with 5' RACE. The instrument given in TCRdb is Illumina NovaSeq 6000. TCRdb reran the public reads through fastp at Q25 and MiXCR, keeping productive beta chains. Records with the same CDR3 protein are collapsed into one entry carrying the most frequent genes and DNA. The sample table lists 90,000 to 120,000 distinct CDR3 sequences, approximately 15% of them with a count of one. In total, the top ten clones hold about 39% of the sample. What was sequenced was PBMCs or a T cell subset sorted from them (not recorded which). The receptors originated from a man younger than 35 who had mild COVID-19 (a few samples of this study predate the infection). The sample titles of this study are shuffled in the database, so cell type and time point are left out; the donor was told from shared clones.

This clonotype qualifies as medium-sized. The chain recombines TRBV6-4 with TRBJ2-1; 9 bases align to TRBD2. V shed 3 bases, J shed 0 bases, and the junction held 0 bases outside the gene matches. The CDR3 has 15 residues. Germline V CDR1 and CDR2: MRHNA, SNTAGT. The CDR3 bases are TGTGCCAGCAGTGAAGCGGGGGGCTCCTACAATGAGCAGTTCTTC. Protein: CASSEAGGSYNEQFF.

The J gene is TRBJ2-7, the V gene TRBV4-3; D is undetermined. V dropped 4 bases and J dropped 7 bases, with 11 bases sitting between them. Germline CDR1 is LGHNA and CDR2 is YSLEER. This CDR3 has 12 residues. The CDR3 nucleotides read TGCGCCAGCAGCCTTATCCCATGGGAGCAGTACGTC. Translating gives CASSLIPWEQYV.

This clonotype has just a few counts. The gene calls are TRBV12-3 or TRBV12-4 and TRBJ2-3; maybe TRBD2 (5 bases). This CDR3 has 14 residues. The V end lost 9 bases, the J end lost 0 bases, and 13 bases lay between the germline ends. As DNA, the CDR3 is TGTGCCAGTCTTTCCGGGATCAGCACAGATACGCAGTATTTT. It yields the protein CASLSGISTDTQYF.

The chain uses TRBV5-1 and TRBJ2-7, with D possibly being TRBD2 (5 bases). Germline-derived CDR1 and CDR2 are SGHRS and YFSETQ. Trimming removed 0 bases from V and 5 bases from J, with 12 bases in between. This CDR3 has 14 amino acids. The DNA for the CDR3 is TGCGCCAGCAGCTTGGCCGAAGGAGGACACGAGCAGTACTTC. This gives the protein CASSLAEGGHEQYF. Looking up the rest from reference TRBV5-1 and TRBJ2-7 gives the full variable domain: KAGVTQTPRYLIKTRGQQVTLSCSPISGHRSVSWYQQTPGQGLQFLFEYFSETQRNKGNFPGRFSGRQFSNSRSEMNVSTLELGDSALYLCASSLAEGGHEQYFGPGTRLTVT.

This clonotype came up a few times. The chain employs TRBV27 and TRBJ2-1, with TRBD2 as a possible D gene (6 bases). CDR1 MNHEY and CDR2 SMNVEV come from the germline V gene (reference sequence). CDR3 length equals 14 residues. V was trimmed by 2 bases and J by 6 bases, leaving 11 bases between them. CDR3 sequence: CASSLRPRGNEQFF. In DNA, the CDR3 is TGTGCCAGCAGTTTACGCCCGCGGGGCAATGAGCAGTTCTTC.

The chain is built from TRBV4-1 and TRBJ2-2; 9 bases agree with TRBD2. Losses at the gene ends were 5 bases for V and 4 bases for J; bases not matched to a gene: 17. Germline CDR1 reads MGHRA; CDR2 reads YSYEKL. The CDR3 runs 19 residues. CDR3 DNA: TGCGCCAGCAGCGCGCCGGGGCGGGGGGGCAGGAGGAGCACCGGGGAGCTGTTTTTT. Amino acid sequence: CASSAPGRGGRRSTGELFF.

This clonotype was observed many times. The chain uses TRBV2 and TRBJ2-7; D is ambiguous. Germline V gene data show CDR1 as SNHLY and CDR2 as FYNNEI. There are 13 residues in the CDR3. The V gene lost 6 bases and the J gene lost 0 bases, with 9 bases spanning the gap. CDR3 nucleotides: TGTGCCAGCAGCGGGCACCTCTCCTACGAGCAGTACGTC. Translating it yields CASSGHLSYEQYV.

This clonotype was seen only a few times. The chain combines TRBV9 with TRBJ2-3, with D hard to call. CDR3 length: 14 amino acids. Deletions cut 3 bases from V and 0 bases from J, with 8 bases between. In germline, CDR1 is SGDLS, CDR2 YYNGEE. The CDR3, as DNA: TGTGCCAGCAGCGGGTCATATAGCACAGATACGCAGTATTTT. Encoded protein: CASSGSYSTDTQYF.

Many counts were recorded for this clonotype. This sequence joins TRBV4-1 and TRBJ2-2; no definite D call. The length of the CDR3 is 18 residues. CDR1 is MGHRA, CDR2 YSYEKL, per germline. V lost 1 base and J lost 1, with 16 bases in between. The CDR3 is CASSQGPPRTKNTGELFF. In DNA form, the CDR3 reads TGCGCCAGCAGCCAAGGCCCCCCGAGGACGAAGAACACCGGGGAGCTGTTTTTT.

This chain links TRBV11-3 with TRBJ2-1, with a tentative D call TRBD2 (6 bases). Looked up from germline, CDR1 is SGHNT and CDR2 is YENEEA. V was trimmed by 3 bases and J by 7 bases, leaving 16 bases between them. The CDR3 is 15 amino acids. CDR3 in DNA: TGTGCCAGCAGCTTTGGAGGGGTGATCTGGAATGAGCAGTTCTTC. Translated, it gives CASSFGGVIWNEQFF.

This chain joins TRBV4-3 and TRBJ2-6; a weak D match, TRBD2 (7 bases). Trimming stripped 7 bases from V and 1 base from J, with 20 bases between. The germline V gene has CDR1 LGHNA and CDR2 YSLEER. The CDR3 has 18 residues. In nucleotides, the CDR3 is TGCGCCAGCATCCCCTGGCTGGGGGGGCGGTCTGGGGCCAACGTCCTGACTTTC. Translated, it gives CASIPWLGGRSGANVLTF.

The chain is built from TRBV7-3 and TRBJ1-1; D is undetermined. The CDR3 extends over 13 amino acids. Germline CDR1 and CDR2: SGHTA and FQGTGA. With 5 bases removed from V and 3 bases from J, the gap between germline ends came to 10 bases. The CDR3 is CASSLATDTEAFF. CDR3 nucleotide sequence: TGTGCCAGCAGCCTCGCGACGGACACTGAAGCTTTCTTT.

This clonotype was observed a handful of times. The gene calls are TRBV4-3 and TRBJ2-1; possibly TRBD2 for D (5 bases). Between the trimmed V and J ends, which lost 4 bases and 7 bases, there was a span of 20 bases. The CDR3 covers 16 residues. Germline lookup yields CDR1 LGHNA and CDR2 YSLEER. CDR3 loop: CASSLLSGLAANEQFF. The CDR3 region has the DNA TGCGCCAGCAGCCTACTGAGCGGCCTAGCTGCGAATGAGCAGTTCTTC.

The gene calls are TRBV7-6 and TRBJ1-5; TRBD1 is a possible D gene (6 bases). CDR3 size: 15 residues. CDR1 and CDR2 (germline): SGHVS, FNYEAQ. V lost 5 bases to trimming and J lost 7 bases, with 18 bases between them. DNA of the CDR3: TGTGCCAGCAGCCCCAGCGGGACAATGGAACAGCCCCAGCATTTT. Translation gives CASSPSGTMEQPQHF.

The chain carries TRBV6-4 and TRBJ2-3, with 7 nucleotides matching TRBD2. This CDR3 comprises 15 residues. Germline trimming cut 3 bases from V and 1 base from J; bases unmatched to any gene: 4. CDR1 and CDR2 from the germline V gene are MRHNA and SNTAGT. Written as DNA, the CDR3 is TGTGCCAGCAGTGAACTTGGGGGGGGCACAGATACGCAGTATTTT. Protein product: CASSELGGGTDTQYF.

This clonotype was recorded at least ten times. V and J are TRBV6-4 and TRBJ2-3; TRBD2 agrees at 8 bases. V was clipped by 0 bases and J by 0 bases; unmatched bases: 2. This CDR3 comprises 16 residues. Germline V gene data show CDR1 as MRHNA and CDR2 as SNTAGT. The CDR3 sequence is CASSDSASGSTDTQYF. The CDR3 bases are TGTGCCAGCAGTGACTCGGCTAGCGGGAGCACAGATACGCAGTATTTT.

The J gene is TRBJ1-1, the V gene TRBV4-3; D gene unclear. The CDR3 runs to 15 residues. The germline V gene has CDR1 LGHNA and CDR2 YSLEER. Trimming took 0 bases from V and 1 from J, leaving 9 bases between them. The CDR3 DNA sequence: TGCGCCAGCAGCCAAGATGGGCGAGGGAACACTGAAGCTTTCTTT. This codes for CASSQDGRGNTEAFF.

Details on this clonotype: A much more abundant neighbour one base away suggests this may be a read error. The chain carries TRBV20-1 and TRBJ1-4; no definite D call. The CDR3 sequence is 17 residues long. CDR1 is DFQATT, CDR2 SNEGSKA, per germline (reference sequence). CDR3 DNA: TGCAGTGCTAGAGATGTATGGGCGGCGGAGCTTAATGGAAAACTGTTTTTT. Protein: CSARDVWAAELNGKLFF.

The table lists this clonotype with a few counts. The rearrangement uses TRBV19 and TRBJ2-7, with D unresolved. Between the trimmed V and J ends, which lost 1 base and 3 bases, there was a span of 10 bases. This CDR3 contains 14 residues. Germline V gene data show CDR1 as LNHDA and CDR2 as SQIVND (reference sequence). In DNA form, the CDR3 reads TGTGCCAGTAGTATAGGCGGCGGCAGCTACGAGCAGTACTTC. This codes for CASSIGGGSYEQYF.

This clonotype was detected ten times or more. The chain carries TRBV7-2 and TRBJ2-3, with D perhaps TRBD1 (5 bases). The V and J ends lost 1 base and 3 bases respectively, with 8 bases between them. CDR1 and CDR2 from the germline V gene are SGHTA and FQGNSA. The CDR3 extends over 14 amino acids. CDR3 in DNA: TGTGCCAGCAGCTTAGTAGGGGCGACAGATACGCAGTATTTT. It is translated as CASSLVGATDTQYF.

CDR3 coding DNA: TGTGCCAGCAGCCGGGAAACAGGGGCAGGTTGGCCCCAGCATTTT. Translated: CASSRETGAGWPQHF. The V call is TRBV27, the J call TRBJ1-5; 7 bases align to TRBD1. J lost 9 bases, V lost 6 bases, and 14 bases had no gene match. In germline, CDR1 is MNHEY, CDR2 SMNVEV (reference sequence). This CDR3 has 15 residues.

This clonotype turned up a few times. The chain has TRBV20-1 and TRBJ2-1, with TRBD1 identical over 7 bases. The CDR3 runs to 14 residues. The V and J ends lost 1 base and 5 bases, in that order; junction bases with no gene match: 5. CDR1 and CDR2 (germline): DFQATT, SNEGSKA (reference sequence). The CDR3 region is CSARGDRANNEQFF. CDR3 sequence (DNA): TGCAGTGCTAGAGGCGACAGGGCAAACAATGAGCAGTTCTTC.

This clonotype came up a few times. This chain links TRBV28 with TRBJ2-3; 10 nucleotides align to TRBD2. This CDR3 comprises 14 residues. Losses at the gene ends were 6 bases for V and 2 bases for J; bases not matched to a gene: 2. From germline, CDR1 is MDHEN and CDR2 SYDVKM. The CDR3 bases are TGTGCCAGCAGGGGGACTAGCGACACAGATACGCAGTATTTT. Encoded protein: CASRGTSDTDTQYF.

The chain combines TRBV7-9 with TRBJ2-1; D possibly corresponds to TRBD2 (6 bases). The CDR3 contains 14 residues. The V and J ends lost 1 base and 8 bases respectively, with 12 bases between them. Germline V gives CDR1 SEHNR, CDR2 FQNEAQ (reference sequence). CDR3 DNA: TGTGCCAGCAGCTTAGGGGGGGTCACCCATGAGCAGTTCTTC. Protein: CASSLGGVTHEQFF.